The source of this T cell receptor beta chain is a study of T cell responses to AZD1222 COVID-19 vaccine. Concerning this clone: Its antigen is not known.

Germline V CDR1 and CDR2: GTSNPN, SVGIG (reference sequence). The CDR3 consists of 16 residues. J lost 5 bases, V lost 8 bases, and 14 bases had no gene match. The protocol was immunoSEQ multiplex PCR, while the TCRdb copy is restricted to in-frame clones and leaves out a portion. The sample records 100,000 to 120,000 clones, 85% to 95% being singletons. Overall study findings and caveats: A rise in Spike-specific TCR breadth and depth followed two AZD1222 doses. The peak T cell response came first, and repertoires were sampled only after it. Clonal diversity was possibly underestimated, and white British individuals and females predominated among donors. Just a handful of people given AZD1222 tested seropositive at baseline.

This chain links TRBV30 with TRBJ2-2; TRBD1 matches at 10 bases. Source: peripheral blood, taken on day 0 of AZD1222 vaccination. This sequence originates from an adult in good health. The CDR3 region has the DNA TGTGCCCTGGATTTGGGACAGGGGATAATAACCGGGGAGCTGTTTTTT. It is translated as CALDLGQGIITGELFF.